These T cell receptor beta chains were read from a single sample in a study of T-cell memory formation after mild COVID-19. TCRdb reanalysed the 5' RACE reads using MiXCR and keeps one entry per CDR3 protein. The sample has 40,000 to 60,000 distinct CDR3 sequences, under 7.5% seen once; the top ten hold approximately 1.5%. Sequencing input: PBMCs or a T cell subset sorted from them (not recorded which). The receptors originated from a man aged 18-30 years who had mild COVID-19 (a few samples of this study predate the infection). Cell type and time point are not known. Each CDR3 is given with its conserved first and last residue. A D gene is named only where the DNA matches it firmly. Rows may omit the clone size; those that give it use once, few, many or a size class.

CDR3 protein: CASSPNLGSYNEQFF; CDR3 DNA: TGTGCTAGCAGCCCGAACCTGGGCAGCTACAATGAGCAGTTCTTC; V gene: TRBV7-7; D gene: -; J gene: TRBJ2-1; clone size: -
CDR3 protein: CASTETSGETQYF; CDR3 DNA: TGTGCCAGCACCGAGACTAGCGGAGAGACCCAGTACTTC; V gene: TRBV6-5; D gene: TRBD2; J gene: TRBJ2-5; clone size: many
CDR3 protein: CASSPAGTETQYF; CDR3 DNA: TGTGCCAGCAGCCCAGCGGGCACGGAGACCCAGTACTTC; V gene: TRBV7-9; D gene: -; J gene: TRBJ2-5; clone size: -
CDR3 protein: CASVLSSYNEQFF; CDR3 DNA: TGTGCCAGCGTTCTCAGCTCCTACAATGAGCAGTTCTTC; V gene: TRBV6-2/TRBV6-3; D gene: -; J gene: TRBJ2-1; clone size: many
CDR3 protein: CASSYSNRGPYNEQFF; CDR3 DNA: TGTGCCAGCAGTTACTCCAACAGGGGACCTTACAATGAGCAGTTCTTC; V gene: TRBV6-6; D gene: TRBD1; J gene: TRBJ2-1; clone size: many
CDR3 protein: CASSYRRSNTGELFF; CDR3 DNA: TGTGCCAGCAGCTATAGACGGTCGAACACCGGGGAGCTGTTTTTT; V gene: TRBV7-2; D gene: -; J gene: TRBJ2-2; clone size: -
CDR3 protein: CATQTRGEDTQYF; CDR3 DNA: TGTGCCACCCAGACTAGGGGGGAAGATACGCAGTATTTT; V gene: TRBV3-1; D gene: -; J gene: TRBJ2-3; clone size: -
CDR3 protein: CASSLDRSPLHF; CDR3 DNA: TGCGCCAGCAGCTTGGACCGCTCACCCCTCCACTTT; V gene: TRBV5-1; D gene: -; J gene: TRBJ1-6; clone size: many
CDR3 protein: CSATRGQGENTQYF; CDR3 DNA: TGCAGTGCTACGAGAGGACAGGGGGAGAATACGCAGTATTTT; V gene: TRBV20-1; D gene: TRBD1; J gene: TRBJ2-3; clone size: -
CDR3 protein: CASTWGGQDTGELFF; CDR3 DNA: TGTGCCAGCACCTGGGGGGGACAGGACACCGGGGAGCTGTTTTTT; V gene: TRBV7-3; D gene: -; J gene: TRBJ2-2; clone size: many
CDR3 protein: CSARTAYEQYF; CDR3 DNA: TGCAGTGCTCGGACAGCCTACGAGCAGTACTTC; V gene: TRBV20-1; D gene: -; J gene: TRBJ2-7; clone size: many
CDR3 protein: CASSQDYGGGELFF; CDR3 DNA: TGTGCCAGCAGCCAAGATTACGGGGGTGGGGAGCTGTTTTTT; V gene: TRBV14; D gene: -; J gene: TRBJ2-2; clone size: few
CDR3 protein: CASTSSTGNVSPLHF; CDR3 DNA: TGTGCCAGCACCAGTTCGACAGGGAATGTCTCACCCCTCCACTTT; V gene: TRBV7-2; D gene: TRBD1; J gene: TRBJ1-6; clone size: many
CDR3 protein: CASSLAGTGGDEQYF; CDR3 DNA: TGCGCCAGCAGCTTGGCCGGGACAGGGGGAGACGAGCAGTACTTC; V gene: TRBV5-1; D gene: TRBD1; J gene: TRBJ2-7; clone size: many
CDR3 protein: CASSLAGGLRGGNTEAFF; CDR3 DNA: TGCGCCAGCAGCTTGGCCGGAGGCCTTAGAGGGGGAAACACTGAAGCTTTCTTT; V gene: TRBV5-1; D gene: -; J gene: TRBJ1-1; clone size: many
CDR3 protein: CASRRVGGKSTEAFF; CDR3 DNA: TGTGCCAGCAGACGAGTAGGGGGTAAGAGCACTGAAGCTTTCTTT; V gene: TRBV7-2; D gene: -; J gene: TRBJ1-1; clone size: -
CDR3 protein: CATSRNVRQAQHF; CDR3 DNA: TGTGCCACCAGCAGAAACGTAAGGCAGGCCCAGCATTTT; V gene: TRBV15; D gene: -; J gene: TRBJ1-5; clone size: medium-sized
CDR3 protein: CASSSGLGQETQYF; CDR3 DNA: TGTGCCAGCAGTTCGGGACTCGGCCAAGAGACCCAGTACTTC; V gene: TRBV2; D gene: -; J gene: TRBJ2-5; clone size: -
CDR3 protein: CASSLSLAASTDTQYF; CDR3 DNA: TGTGCCAGCAGTTTATCCCTAGCGGCTAGCACAGATACGCAGTATTTT; V gene: TRBV27; D gene: TRBD2; J gene: TRBJ2-3; clone size: -
CDR3 protein: CASSRGQGSGNTIYF; CDR3 DNA: TGTGCCAGCAGCCGGGGACAGGGCTCTGGAAACACCATATATTTT; V gene: TRBV12-3/TRBV12-4; D gene: TRBD1; J gene: TRBJ1-3; clone size: -
CDR3 protein: CSALGADEQFF; CDR3 DNA: TGCAGTGCTCTGGGGGCGGATGAGCAGTTCTTC; V gene: TRBV20-1; D gene: -; J gene: TRBJ2-1; clone size: many
CDR3 protein: CASSLPTGGRSPLHF; CDR3 DNA: TGTGCCAGCAGCTTGCCGACAGGGGGACGATCACCCCTCCACTTT; V gene: TRBV7-2; D gene: TRBD1; J gene: TRBJ1-6; clone size: few
CDR3 protein: CASSPRTTGELFF; CDR3 DNA: TGTGCCAGCAGCCCACGGACGACCGGGGAGCTGTTTTTT; V gene: TRBV9; D gene: -; J gene: TRBJ2-2; clone size: -
CDR3 protein: CASSVVADTQYF; CDR3 DNA: TGTGCCAGCAGCGTAGTAGCAGATACGCAGTATTTT; V gene: TRBV9; D gene: -; J gene: TRBJ2-3; clone size: many
CDR3 protein: CASSLDSKSYEQYF; CDR3 DNA: TGCGCCAGCAGCTTGGACAGCAAATCCTACGAGCAGTACTTC; V gene: TRBV5-1; D gene: -; J gene: TRBJ2-7; clone size: many
CDR3 protein: CASSTQGTDTQYF; CDR3 DNA: TGTGCCAGCAGTACACAAGGCACAGATACGCAGTATTTT; V gene: TRBV7-3; D gene: -; J gene: TRBJ2-3; clone size: many
CDR3 protein: CASSQQTITRRDTQYF; CDR3 DNA: TGCGCCAGCAGCCAACAAACAATTACGAGACGCGATACGCAGTATTTT; V gene: TRBV4-1; D gene: -; J gene: TRBJ2-3; clone size: many
CDR3 protein: CAWSGGTGGHEQYF; CDR3 DNA: TGTGCCTGGAGTGGGGGGACAGGGGGCCACGAGCAGTACTTC; V gene: TRBV30; D gene: TRBD1; J gene: TRBJ2-7; clone size: -
CDR3 protein: CSVAGRSEAFF; CDR3 DNA: TGCAGTGTAGCAGGACGATCTGAAGCTTTCTTT; V gene: TRBV20-1; D gene: -; J gene: TRBJ1-1; clone size: few
CDR3 protein: CASSLVRTGASTDTQYF; CDR3 DNA: TGTGCCAGCAGCTTAGTTCGGACAGGGGCGAGCACAGATACGCAGTATTTT; V gene: TRBV7-2; D gene: TRBD1; J gene: TRBJ2-3; clone size: many
CDR3 protein: CASSLEVAYEQYF; CDR3 DNA: TGCGCCAGCAGCCTTGAGGTCGCCTACGAGCAGTACTTC; V gene: TRBV4-3; D gene: -; J gene: TRBJ2-7; clone size: many
CDR3 protein: CASSREPYEQYF; CDR3 DNA: TGCGCCAGCAGCCGTGAACCCTACGAGCAGTACTTC; V gene: TRBV5-1; D gene: -; J gene: TRBJ2-7; clone size: medium-sized
CDR3 protein: CASSRSSTLIETQYF; CDR3 DNA: TGTGCCAGCAGTCGTAGCTCCACGCTAATCGAGACCCAGTACTTC; V gene: TRBV7-2; D gene: -; J gene: TRBJ2-5; clone size: few
CDR3 protein: CSAFTPAGGHNEQFF; CDR3 DNA: TGCAGTGCTTTCACTCCAGCGGGGGGTCATAATGAGCAGTTCTTC; V gene: TRBV20-1; D gene: TRBD2; J gene: TRBJ2-1; clone size: -
CDR3 protein: CATEATSGGHYNEQFF; CDR3 DNA: TGTGCCACCGAGGCAACTAGCGGGGGGCACTACAATGAGCAGTTCTTC; V gene: TRBV10-3; D gene: TRBD2; J gene: TRBJ2-1; clone size: many
CDR3 protein: CSARDRDRAYNEQFF; CDR3 DNA: TGCAGTGCTAGAGACCGGGACAGGGCCTACAATGAGCAGTTCTTC; V gene: TRBV20-1; D gene: TRBD1; J gene: TRBJ2-1; clone size: many
CDR3 protein: CASGAGEHTDTQYF; CDR3 DNA: TGCGCCAGCGGAGCGGGGGAGCACACAGATACGCAGTATTTT; V gene: TRBV5-1; D gene: TRBD2; J gene: TRBJ2-3; clone size: few
CDR3 protein: CASRQDSYEQYF; CDR3 DNA: TGCGCCAGTCGACAGGACTCCTACGAGCAGTACTTC; V gene: TRBV5-1; D gene: -; J gene: TRBJ2-7; clone size: -
CDR3 protein: CASSGSPWISGANVLTF; CDR3 DNA: TGTGCCAGCAGCGGATCACCTTGGATCTCTGGGGCCAACGTCCTGACTTTC; V gene: TRBV9; D gene: -; J gene: TRBJ2-6; clone size: few
CDR3 protein: CASSLELLAGEGNEQFF; CDR3 DNA: TGTGCCAGCAGCTTAGAACTACTAGCGGGGGAAGGCAATGAGCAGTTCTTC; V gene: TRBV13; D gene: TRBD2; J gene: TRBJ2-1; clone size: few
CDR3 protein: CASSSAGADTQYF; CDR3 DNA: TGTGCCAGCAGCTCAGCAGGGGCAGATACGCAGTATTTT; V gene: TRBV7-2; D gene: -; J gene: TRBJ2-3; clone size: -
CDR3 protein: CASSQDGAGEETQYF; CDR3 DNA: TGCGCCAGCAGCCAAGACGGGGCGGGGGAAGAGACCCAGTACTTC; V gene: TRBV4-1; D gene: TRBD2; J gene: TRBJ2-5; clone size: few
CDR3 protein: CSARGPNTEAFF; CDR3 DNA: TGCAGTGCTAGAGGCCCGAACACTGAAGCTTTCTTT; V gene: TRBV20-1; D gene: -; J gene: TRBJ1-1; clone size: few
CDR3 protein: CASGLEKETQYF; CDR3 DNA: TGTGCCAGCGGGCTAGAAAAAGAGACCCAGTACTTC; V gene: TRBV2; D gene: -; J gene: TRBJ2-5; clone size: -
CDR3 protein: CASSLNRGAVFF; CDR3 DNA: TGTGCCAGTAGTCTAAACAGGGGCGCCGTCTTCTTC; V gene: TRBV19; D gene: TRBD1; J gene: TRBJ2-1; clone size: many
CDR3 protein: CASSLLTGFFNEQFF; CDR3 DNA: TGTGCCAGCAGCTTATTGACAGGGTTTTTCAATGAGCAGTTCTTC; V gene: TRBV7-9; D gene: TRBD1; J gene: TRBJ2-1; clone size: many
CDR3 protein: CSVLDGDYGYTF; CDR3 DNA: TGCAGCGTGCTAGACGGGGACTATGGCTACACCTTC; V gene: TRBV29-1; D gene: -; J gene: TRBJ1-2; clone size: -
CDR3 protein: CASSQDVRPYNSPLHF; CDR3 DNA: TGCGCCAGCAGCCAAGATGTCAGGCCCTATAATTCACCCCTCCACTTT; V gene: TRBV4-3; D gene: -; J gene: TRBJ1-6; clone size: -
CDR3 protein: CSARIAGPYQETQYF; CDR3 DNA: TGCAGTGCGAGAATAGCGGGACCATACCAAGAGACCCAGTACTTC; V gene: TRBV20-1; D gene: TRBD2; J gene: TRBJ2-5; clone size: few
CDR3 protein: CASSFLRGVTDTQYF; CDR3 DNA: TGTGCCAGCAGCTTTCTGCGGGGGGTCACAGATACGCAGTATTTT; V gene: TRBV7-2; D gene: TRBD2; J gene: TRBJ2-3; clone size: few
CDR3 protein: CASSSLTGAYQPQHF; CDR3 DNA: TGTGCCAGCAGCTCCCTGACAGGGGCCTATCAGCCCCAGCATTTT; V gene: TRBV7-2; D gene: TRBD1; J gene: TRBJ1-5; clone size: -
CDR3 protein: CASSRTSGVGPQYF; CDR3 DNA: TGTGCCAGCAGCCGGACTAGCGGGGTCGGGCCCCAGTACTTC; V gene: TRBV5-6; D gene: TRBD2; J gene: TRBJ2-5; clone size: -
CDR3 protein: CSARAGTPTGELFF; CDR3 DNA: TGCAGCGCCCGTGCCGGGACACCCACCGGGGAGCTGTTTTTT; V gene: TRBV29-1; D gene: -; J gene: TRBJ2-2; clone size: -
CDR3 protein: CSAPGQGLNIQYF; CDR3 DNA: TGCAGTGCCCCGGGACAGGGGTTAAACATTCAGTACTTC; V gene: TRBV20-1; D gene: TRBD1; J gene: TRBJ2-4; clone size: few
CDR3 protein: CASGGDNTGELFF; CDR3 DNA: TGCGCCAGCGGGGGAGATAACACCGGGGAGCTGTTTTTT; V gene: TRBV5-1; D gene: -; J gene: TRBJ2-2; clone size: -
CDR3 protein: CASSLPLNVLESVYQETQYF; CDR3 DNA: TGTGCCAGCAGCTTACCCCTTAACGTTTTAGAATCGGTTTACCAAGAGACCCAGTACTTC; V gene: TRBV7-3; D gene: -; J gene: TRBJ2-5; clone size: -
CDR3 protein: CASSHLPGTSEEYNEQFF; CDR3 DNA: TGCGCCAGCAGCCACCTACCCGGGACTAGCGAGGAATACAATGAGCAGTTCTTC; V gene: TRBV4-3; D gene: TRBD2; J gene: TRBJ2-1; clone size: many